These T cell receptor beta chains were read from a single sample in a study of patients and donors after allogeneic stem cell transplantation. One entry per CDR3 protein results from TCRdb running MiXCR on the RT-PCR reads. The sample includes 920,000 or so distinct CDR3 sequences, more than 15% of them seen just once. The sample consisted of blood, either unsorted or a sorted T cell fraction (not recorded which). The source of these receptors is a human donor who was either an allogeneic HSCT recipient or a stem cell or donor lymphocyte infusion donor (not recorded which). It is not recorded whose cells these are; they may come from a transplant donor. Both conserved end residues are part of each CDR3. A D gene is named only where the DNA matches it firmly. A row's size may be missing; if present it is once, few, many or a size class.

TRBJ2-5,NA,TRBV5-5,few,CASSLPGVGETQYF,TGTGCCAGCAGCTTGCCGGGGGTGGGAGAGACCCAGTACTTC
TRBJ1-1,NA,TRBV6-2/TRBV6-3,few,CASQGKGTEAFF,TGTGCCAGCCAGGGGAAGGGCACTGAAGCTTTCTTT
TRBJ2-5,NA,TRBV27,NA,CASSFFLGRQETQYF,TGTGCCAGCAGTTTCTTCTTGGGGCGGCAAGAGACCCAGTACTTC
TRBJ1-1,NA,TRBV7-3,many,CASSFRRGNTEAFF,TGTGCCAGCAGCTTTAGACGGGGAAACACTGAAGCTTTCTTT
TRBJ2-1,NA,TRBV6-5,NA,CASSYSEWGPDNEQFF,TGTGCCAGCAGTTACTCTGAATGGGGGCCGGACAATGAGCAGTTCTTC
TRBJ1-3,NA,TRBV11-2,few,CASSFDSSSGNTIYF,TGTGCCAGCAGCTTTGACAGCTCCTCTGGAAACACCATATATTTT
TRBJ2-7,NA,TRBV20-1,many,CSASEQAYEQYF,TGCAGTGCTAGTGAACAGGCGTACGAGCAGTACTTC
TRBJ1-1,NA,TRBV12-5,NA,CASGLSPLGHLTTNTEAFF,TGTGCTAGTGGTTTGTCCCCCCTGGGACACCTCACGACGAACACTGAAGCTTTCTTT
TRBJ2-2,TRBD2,TRBV7-6,few,CASGRELAGELFF,TGTGCCAGCGGGCGGGAGTTAGCCGGGGAGCTGTTTTTT
TRBJ2-3,TRBD2,TRBV7-2,NA,CASSLGLGLAGGFSTDTQYF,TGTGCCAGCAGCTTAGGGCTAGGGCTAGCGGGGGGGTTTAGCACAGATACGCAGTATTTT
TRBJ2-7,TRBD2,TRBV29-1,many,CSVEPASGSYEQYF,TGCAGCGTTGAACCGGCTAGCGGGAGTTACGAGCAGTACTTC
TRBJ2-2,NA,TRBV19,few,CASRWKKNTGELFF,TGTGCCAGTCGGTGGAAGAAAAACACCGGGGAGCTGTTTTTT
TRBJ1-5,NA,TRBV7-2,NA,CASSLRPATNSGPQHF,TGTGCCAGCAGCTTACGTCCCGCCACGAATAGTGGGCCCCAGCATTTT
TRBJ1-2,NA,TRBV6-5,NA,CASSYRSGTYGYTF,TGTGCCAGCAGTTACAGGTCAGGGACCTATGGCTACACCTTC
TRBJ1-1,NA,TRBV5-4,few,CASSLDVSLNTEAFF,TGTGCCAGCAGCTTGGATGTGTCTCTGAACACTGAAGCTTTCTTT
TRBJ1-1,NA,TRBV6-6,few,CASGRKAFF,TGTGCCAGCGGGCGGAAAGCTTTCTTT
TRBJ2-1,NA,TRBV12-3/TRBV12-4,NA,CASSFRGLHNNEQFF,TGTGCCAGCAGTTTTAGGGGACTGCATAACAATGAGCAGTTCTTC
TRBJ1-5,TRBD1,TRBV27,few,CASRPIRTGGLINQPQHF,TGTGCCAGCAGACCCATTAGGACAGGGGGCCTGATCAATCAGCCCCAGCATTTT
TRBJ1-2,NA,TRBV27,few,CASSLVGREAYGYTF,TGTGCCAGCAGTTTAGTAGGCAGGGAGGCCTATGGCTACACCTTC
TRBJ2-5,NA,TRBV7-2,few,CASSLHGRGQETQYF,TGTGCCAGCAGCCTCCACGGGCGGGGACAAGAGACCCAGTACTTC
TRBJ2-1,NA,TRBV11-2,NA,CASSLLPRGYNEQFF,TGTGCCAGCAGCTTACTGCCTAGAGGTTACAATGAGCAGTTCTTC
TRBJ1-1,NA,TRBV6-5,NA,CASSYSMGDGNTEAFF,TGTGCCAGCAGTTACTCAATGGGGGACGGGAACACTGAAGCTTTCTTT
TRBJ1-5,TRBD1,TRBV20-1,NA,CSARRDSRNQPQHF,TGCAGTGCTAGAAGGGACAGCCGCAATCAGCCCCAGCATTTT
TRBJ1-1,NA,TRBV13,NA,CASSFLGDTTEAFF,TGTGCCAGCAGCTTTCTTGGGGATACCACTGAAGCTTTCTTT
TRBJ2-3,NA,TRBV5-6,few,CASSLRTPSTDTQYF,TGTGCCAGCAGCTTAAGGACCCCTAGCACAGATACGCAGTATTTT
TRBJ1-5,NA,TRBV5-1,once,CASSYQVFTGHNQPQHF,TGCGCCAGCAGCTACCAAGTGTTTACGGGACACAATCAGCCCCAGCATTTT
TRBJ2-5,TRBD1,TRBV2,NA,CASRQQGYQETQYF,TGTGCCAGCAGACAACAGGGGTACCAAGAGACCCAGTACTTC
TRBJ1-3,NA,TRBV6-5,few,CASSSLRTLSGNTIYF,TGTGCCAGCAGTTCCCTCCGTACCCTCTCTGGAAACACCATATATTTT
TRBJ2-7,NA,TRBV4-1,few,CASSQGYTGSYEQYF,TGCGCCAGCAGCCAGGGTTACACAGGGAGCTACGAGCAGTACTTC
TRBJ1-1,TRBD1,TRBV2,NA,CASSPRGRRGVNTEAFF,TGTGCCAGCAGCCCAAGGGGGCGACGGGGGGTGAACACTGAAGCTTTCTTT
TRBJ1-2,NA,TRBV12-3/TRBV12-4,NA,CASSLRDAGGYTF,TGTGCCAGCAGTTTGAGGGATGCGGGTGGCTACACCTTC
TRBJ1-2,NA,TRBV7-2,NA,CASTLPGTRLYGYTF,TGTGCCAGCACCCTCCCAGGGACCCGCCTCTATGGCTACACCTTC
TRBJ2-1,NA,TRBV7-9,NA,CASIPSREWSVNEQFF,TGTGCCAGCATTCCTTCTCGGGAGTGGAGTGTTAATGAGCAGTTCTTC
TRBJ2-7,TRBD1,TRBV5-1,NA,CASSAGQGLSEQYF,TGCGCCAGCAGCGCAGGACAGGGCCTCAGCGAGCAGTACTTC
TRBJ2-1,NA,TRBV7-3,few,CASSFMGGNEQFF,TGTGCCAGCAGCTTTATGGGAGGCAATGAGCAGTTCTTC
TRBJ1-2,NA,TRBV6-2/TRBV6-3,few,CASRRSYGYTF,TGTGCCAGCAGGAGGTCCTATGGCTACACCTTC
TRBJ2-3,NA,TRBV20-1,NA,CSASIGGGADTQYF,TGCAGTGCTAGCATAGGGGGTGGTGCAGATACGCAGTATTTT
TRBJ2-1,NA,TRBV15,NA,CATIPYTGGNEQFF,TGTGCCACCATCCCCTATACAGGAGGCAATGAGCAGTTCTTC
TRBJ1-2,NA,TRBV9,few,CASSESVGGEFYGYTF,TGTGCCAGCAGCGAGTCGGTAGGAGGGGAGTTCTATGGCTACACCTTC
TRBJ2-2,TRBD2,TRBV20-1,few,CSAAGERGTGELFF,TGCAGTGCCGCCGGCGAGCGGGGCACCGGGGAGCTGTTTTTT
TRBJ2-7,TRBD2,TRBV2,once,CASGPAGVGEQYF,TGTGCCAGCGGTCCAGCGGGAGTCGGCGAGCAGTACTTC
TRBJ2-3,NA,TRBV6-2/TRBV6-3,NA,CASSYEVGQGGTDTQYF,TGTGCCAGCAGTTACGAGGTGGGTCAGGGAGGCACAGATACGCAGTATTTT
TRBJ1-2,TRBD1,TRBV6-1,few,CASSEGQGNGYTF,TGTGCCAGCAGTGAAGGACAGGGGAATGGCTACACCTTC
TRBJ1-2,NA,TRBV24-1,NA,CATSDIRGDYTF,TGTGCCACCAGTGATATCCGGGGTGACTACACCTTC
TRBJ1-6,TRBD1,TRBV5-5,NA,CASSISWGGTENSPLHF,TGTGCCAGCAGCATCTCGTGGGGGGGGACAGAGAATTCACCCCTCCACTTT
TRBJ2-1,NA,TRBV2,few,CASGKLSSYNEQFF,TGTGCCAGCGGGAAGCTAAGCTCCTACAATGAGCAGTTCTTC
TRBJ1-6,NA,TRBV20-1,NA,CSARMGNSPLHF,TGCAGTGCTAGAATGGGTAATTCACCCCTCCACTTT
TRBJ2-1,NA,TRBV24-1,many,CATSEGARDEQFF,TGTGCCACCAGTGAGGGGGCGCGGGATGAGCAGTTCTTC